Sequencing of this TCR beta chain was carried out in a study of blood T cell repertoires in COVID-19. The CDR3 has 15 residues. CDR1 and CDR2 from the germline V gene are MNHEY and SMNVEV (reference sequence). Trimming took 2 bases from V and 15 from J, leaving 20 bases between them. As processed by the authors: Amplification with reference gene primers provided the estimates of nucleated cell counts. TCRdb keeps only in-frame clones here, not all; method: immunoSEQ multiplex PCR. The V and J calls and clone size were taken over from that table, and D and trimming were inferred from the DNA. The repertoire holds 240,000 or so clones, with around 81% as singletons.

The sequenced sample was peripheral blood. The chain carries TRBV27 and TRBJ1-6, with unresolved D. The receptor's source is an elderly woman with COVID-19, enrolled during active disease. The CDR3 reads CASSLEGPQRSHLHF. The CDR3 DNA is TGTGCCAGCAGTTTAGAGGGCCCGCAAAGAAGTCACCTCCACTTT.